This T cell receptor (beta chain) is from a study of blood T cell repertoires in COVID-19. Only in-frame clones appear in the TCRdb table, and some are missing; sequencing was by immunoSEQ multiplex PCR. The repertoire includes about 72,000 clones, just over 85% of them detected once, and 7% to 8.5% sits in the top ten. The sequenced sample was peripheral blood. The source is a man in his thirties or forties with acute or convalescent COVID-19.

The CDR3 region has the DNA TGTGCCACCAGTGGGGCCTTAGGAGGTGTAGATACGCAGTATTTT. As protein: CATSGALGGVDTQYF. J is TRBJ2-3 and V is TRBV24-1; perhaps TRBD2 as D (5 bases). Deletions cut 5 bases from V and 5 bases from J, with 16 bases between. The CDR3 is made up of 15 amino acids. The V gene's germline CDR1 is KGHDR and CDR2 SFDVKD.